The clone carrying this T cell receptor beta chain was seen a single time. The antigen is not known. The source of the sample is a study of type 1 and type 2 diabetes patients. Whole-study findings and limits: Age and gender were not matched between study groups.

Amplification started from genomic DNA. Multiplex PCR with 30 forward and 13 reverse primers amplified the TCR beta CDR3. TCRdb re-called the multiplex PCR reads with MiXCR, one entry per CDR3 protein. The table has 250,000 or so distinct CDR3 sequences, around 47% seen once. Germline V lookup: CDR1 DFQATT, CDR2 SNEGSKA (reference sequence). The germline V and J ends were trimmed by 8 bases and 2 bases, with 16 bases remaining between them. This CDR3 is 15 amino acids long. The specimen was peripheral blood mononuclear cells (PBMCs). The TCR originated in a man between 18 and 35 years old with type 2 diabetes. V is TRBV20-1 and J is TRBJ2-6; D is possibly TRBD1 (6 bases). CDR3 region: CSSPREGAGANVLTF. CDR3 DNA: TGCAGTTCCCCGCGTGAGGGGGCTGGGGCCAACGTCCTGACTTTC.